A selection of T cell receptor beta chains follows, all from one sample in a study of T-cell reconstitution after alpha-beta-depleted transplantation in children. Using its own MiXCR run on the PCR reads, TCRdb lists one record per CDR3 protein. Among 210,000 or so distinct CDR3 sequences listed, approximately 10% were seen once. The specimen was PBMCs, collected before TCRalphabeta/CD19-depleted stem cell transplant. These TCRs come from a child younger than two with acute myeloid leukemia, due to receive a stem cell transplant. The CDR3 runs from the conserved cysteine through the conserved F or W. A D gene is named only where the DNA matches it firmly. Some rows have no size entry. The others give once, few or many, or a class for an expanded clone.

clone_size | j_call | d_call | v_call | cdr3_aa | cdr3_nt
many | TRBJ2-2 | TRBD1 | TRBV19 | CASSQGTANTGELFF | TGTGCCAGTAGTCAAGGGACAGCAAACACCGGGGAGCTGTTTTTT
many | TRBJ2-5 | - | TRBV28 | CASSPSRRKTQYF | TGTGCCAGCAGTCCCTCCAGGCGGAAGACCCAGTACTTC
- | TRBJ2-3 | - | TRBV7-9 | CASSLREGTDTQYF | TGTGCCAGCAGCTTACGAGAAGGCACAGATACGCAGTATTTT
- | TRBJ2-3 | - | TRBV6-5 | CASSYSGWTSTDTQYF | TGTGCCAGCAGTTACAGCGGGTGGACTAGCACAGATACGCAGTATTTT
many | TRBJ2-7 | - | TRBV27 | CASSLSSVSYEQYF | TGTGCCAGCAGTTTATCGAGCGTGTCCTACGAGCAGTACTTC
many | TRBJ2-1 | - | TRBV12-3/TRBV12-4 | CASSLAIGEQFF | TGTGCCAGCAGTTTGGCGATCGGTGAGCAGTTCTTC
many | TRBJ1-2 | - | TRBV20-1 | CSAREPNYGYTF | TGCAGTGCTAGAGAACCCAACTATGGCTACACCTTC
- | TRBJ1-2 | - | TRBV20-1 | CSATVGGTYGYTF | TGCAGTGCTACCGTCGGAGGTACCTATGGCTACACCTTC
- | TRBJ2-4 | - | TRBV5-1 | CASSHSFRAAKNIQYF | TGCGCCAGCAGCCACAGTTTTAGGGCGGCCAAAAACATTCAGTACTTC
many | TRBJ2-2 | - | TRBV10-3 | CAISDRGSSGELFF | TGTGCCATCAGTGACAGGGGATCGTCCGGGGAGCTGTTTTTT
many | TRBJ1-2 | - | TRBV20-1 | CSARDLGGYGYTF | TGCAGTGCTAGAGATCTCGGGGGCTATGGCTACACCTTC
many | TRBJ2-3 | TRBD2 | TRBV7-9 | CASSPRKPSGKEADTQYF | TGTGCCAGCAGCCCACGAAAACCTAGCGGGAAGGAGGCAGATACGCAGTATTTT
many | TRBJ2-7 | - | TRBV7-2 | CASSLAGTPVVDEQYF | TGTGCCAGCAGCTTGGCCGGGACTCCCGTTGTGGACGAGCAGTACTTC
many | TRBJ2-1 | TRBD2 | TRBV11-3 | CASSFPRLAGVPYNEQFF | TGTGCCAGCAGCTTCCCTAGGCTAGCGGGAGTTCCTTACAATGAGCAGTTCTTC
many | TRBJ1-1 | - | TRBV5-1 | CASSPSWRGNTEAFF | TGCGCCAGCAGCCCTAGTTGGCGAGGGAACACTGAAGCTTTCTTT
few | TRBJ2-3 | - | TRBV30 | CAWNKGLGADTQYF | TGTGCCTGGAACAAGGGCCTTGGTGCAGATACGCAGTATTTT
many | TRBJ2-7 | - | TRBV4-2 | CASSQLRDSSYEQYF | TGTGCCAGCAGCCAACTCCGGGACTCCTCCTACGAGCAGTACTTC
many | TRBJ2-1 | - | TRBV20-1 | CSARAPQRTQFF | TGCAGTGCTAGAGCCCCCCAGCGTACTCAGTTCTTC
many | TRBJ1-5 | - | TRBV12-3/TRBV12-4 | CASSLDGLNQPQHF | TGTGCCAGCAGCCTTGACGGCCTAAATCAGCCCCAGCATTTT
many | TRBJ1-6 | - | TRBV20-1 | CSAREGGSYNSPLHF | TGCAGTGCTAGGGAAGGGGGCTCCTATAATTCACCCCTCCACTTT
many | TRBJ1-3 | - | TRBV3-1 | CASSQGVSSGNTIYF | TGTGCCAGCAGCCAAGGGGTCAGCTCTGGAAACACCATATATTTT
many | TRBJ2-7 | - | TRBV6-5 | CASSYSQGSGYEQYF | TGTGCCAGCAGTTACTCCCAGGGTAGTGGCTACGAGCAGTACTTC
few | TRBJ1-1 | TRBD1 | TRBV7-3 | CASSAQGAAFF | TGTGCCAGCAGCGCACAGGGGGCGGCTTTCTTT
few | TRBJ2-5 | - | TRBV7-2 | CASSLGLYRDGETQYF | TGTGCCAGCAGCTTGGGTCTCTACAGGGATGGGGAGACCCAGTACTTC
many | TRBJ1-5 | - | TRBV20-1 | CSASVNGNQPQHF | TGCAGTGCCTCAGTAAATGGGAATCAGCCCCAGCATTTT
many | TRBJ2-7 | - | TRBV28 | CASRRDISSYEQYF | TGTGCCAGCAGACGGGACATAAGCTCCTACGAGCAGTACTTC
many | TRBJ2-4 | TRBD1 | TRBV12-3/TRBV12-4 | CASSRDRVGIQYF | TGTGCCAGCAGCCGGGACAGGGTTGGCATTCAGTACTTC
many | TRBJ2-7 | - | TRBV7-8 | CASSLARLNEQYF | TGTGCCAGCAGCTTAGCTCGGCTCAACGAGCAGTACTTC
many | TRBJ2-5 | TRBD1 | TRBV19 | CASSAGGWETQYF | TGTGCCAGTAGCGCAGGGGGCTGGGAGACCCAGTACTTC
many | TRBJ2-1 | - | TRBV20-1 | CSARDVGVSNEQFF | TGCAGTGCTAGAGATGTGGGAGTGAGCAATGAGCAGTTCTTC
- | TRBJ2-7 | TRBD2 | TRBV6-1 | CASRPNERGVYEQYF | TGTGCCAGCAGGCCCAATGAGCGGGGGGTCTACGAGCAGTACTTC
many | TRBJ2-7 | TRBD1 | TRBV10-3 | CAISENRGLSYEQYF | TGTGCCATCAGTGAAAACAGGGGGCTTTCCTACGAGCAGTACTTC